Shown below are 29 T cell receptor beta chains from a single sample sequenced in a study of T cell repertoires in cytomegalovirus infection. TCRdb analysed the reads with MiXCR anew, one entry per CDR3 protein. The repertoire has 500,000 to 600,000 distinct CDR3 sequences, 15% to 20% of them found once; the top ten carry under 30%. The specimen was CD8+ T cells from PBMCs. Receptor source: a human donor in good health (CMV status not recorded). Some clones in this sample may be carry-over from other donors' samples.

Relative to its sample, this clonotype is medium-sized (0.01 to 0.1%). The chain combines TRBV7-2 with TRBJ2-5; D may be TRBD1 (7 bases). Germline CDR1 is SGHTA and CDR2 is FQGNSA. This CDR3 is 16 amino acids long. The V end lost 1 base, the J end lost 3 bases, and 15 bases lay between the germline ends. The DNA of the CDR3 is TGTGCCAGCAGCTTAGGGCCAGGGGGGCTGGAAGAGACCCAGTACTTC. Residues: CASSLGPGGLEETQYF.

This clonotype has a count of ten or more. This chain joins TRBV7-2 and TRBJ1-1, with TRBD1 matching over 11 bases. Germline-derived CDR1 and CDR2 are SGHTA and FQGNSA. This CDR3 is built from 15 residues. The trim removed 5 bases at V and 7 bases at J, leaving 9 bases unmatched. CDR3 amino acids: CASSPQGQGEVEAFF. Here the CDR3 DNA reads TGTGCCAGCAGCCCCCAGGGACAGGGGGAAGTTGAAGCTTTCTTT.

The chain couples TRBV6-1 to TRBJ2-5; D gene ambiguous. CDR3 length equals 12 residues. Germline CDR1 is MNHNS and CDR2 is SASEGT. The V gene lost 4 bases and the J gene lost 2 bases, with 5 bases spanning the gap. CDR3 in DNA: TGTGCCAGCAGTGGGCGACAAGAGACCCAGTACTTC. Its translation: CASSGRQETQYF.

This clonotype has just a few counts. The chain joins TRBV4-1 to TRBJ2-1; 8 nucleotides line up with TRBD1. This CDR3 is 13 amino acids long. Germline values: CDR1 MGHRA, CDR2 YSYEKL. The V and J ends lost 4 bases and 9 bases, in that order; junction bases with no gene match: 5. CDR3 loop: CASSLNRGSEQFF. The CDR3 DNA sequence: TGCGCCAGCAGCCTCAACAGGGGGAGTGAGCAGTTCTTC.

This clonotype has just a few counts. CDR3 nucleotides: TGTGCCAGCAGCAAATCGGGACTAGGGGCCTACGAGCAGTACTTC. Amino acids: CASSKSGLGAYEQYF. The genes are TRBV11-3 and TRBJ2-7; 8 bases agree with TRBD2. The V segment lost 5 bases and the J segment 2 bases; nucleotides outside the gene matches: 8. The CDR3 has 15 amino acids. CDR1 and CDR2 from the germline V gene are SGHNT and YENEEA.

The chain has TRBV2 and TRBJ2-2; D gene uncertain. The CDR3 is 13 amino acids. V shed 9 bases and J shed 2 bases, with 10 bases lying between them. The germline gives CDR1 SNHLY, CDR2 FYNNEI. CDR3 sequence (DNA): TGTGCCAGAGCGTTCCCCAACACCGGGGAGCTGTTTTTT. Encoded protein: CARAFPNTGELFF.

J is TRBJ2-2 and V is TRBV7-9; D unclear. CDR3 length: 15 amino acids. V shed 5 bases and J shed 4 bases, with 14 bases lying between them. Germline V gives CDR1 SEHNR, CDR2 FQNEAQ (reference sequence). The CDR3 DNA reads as TGTGCCAGCAGCCCAAGCCCCCAGTCCACCGGGGAGCTGTTTTTT. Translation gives CASSPSPQSTGELFF.

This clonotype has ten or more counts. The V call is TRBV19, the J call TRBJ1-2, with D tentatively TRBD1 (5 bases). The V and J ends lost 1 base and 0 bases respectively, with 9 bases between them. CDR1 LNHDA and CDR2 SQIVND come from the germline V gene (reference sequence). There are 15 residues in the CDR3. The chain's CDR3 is CASSIVDSANYGYTF. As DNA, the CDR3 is TGTGCCAGTAGTATAGTTGACAGTGCTAACTATGGCTACACCTTC. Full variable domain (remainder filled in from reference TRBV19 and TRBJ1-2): DGGITQSPKYLFRKEGQNVTLSCEQNLNHDAMYWYRQDPGQGLRLIYYSQIVNDFQKGDIAEGYSVSREKKESFPLTVTSAQKNPTAFYLCASSIVDSANYGYTFGSGTRLTVV.

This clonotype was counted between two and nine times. CDR3: CATSDPWERRYEQYF. CDR3 sequence (DNA): TGTGCCACCAGTGATCCATGGGAGCGCCGCTACGAGCAGTACTTC. The V and J genes are TRBV24-1 and TRBJ2-7; TRBD2 might be the D (5 bases). Trimming stripped 3 bases from V and 3 bases from J, with 14 bases between. Germline V CDR1 and CDR2: KGHDR, SFDVKD. This CDR3 has 15 residues.

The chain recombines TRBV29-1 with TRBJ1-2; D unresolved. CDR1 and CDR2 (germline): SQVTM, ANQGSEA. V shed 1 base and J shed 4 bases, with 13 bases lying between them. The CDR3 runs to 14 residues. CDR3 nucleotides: TGCAGCGTTGAAGCAGCGCGGAGCCCCTATGGCTACACCTTC. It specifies CSVEAARSPYGYTF.

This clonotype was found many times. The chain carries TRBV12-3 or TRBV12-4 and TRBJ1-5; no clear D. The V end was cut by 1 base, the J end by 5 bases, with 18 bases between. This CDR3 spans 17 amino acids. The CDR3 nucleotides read TGTGCCAGCAGTTTAGTTCTCGGTCTACGGATCGATCAGCCCCAGCATTTT. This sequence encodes CASSLVLGLRIDQPQHF.

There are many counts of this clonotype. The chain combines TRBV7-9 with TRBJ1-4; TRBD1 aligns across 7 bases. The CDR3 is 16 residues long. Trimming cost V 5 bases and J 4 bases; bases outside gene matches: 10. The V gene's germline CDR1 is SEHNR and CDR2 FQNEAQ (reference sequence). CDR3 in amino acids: CASSPTDDRVNEKLFF. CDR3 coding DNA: TGTGCCAGCAGCCCCACTGATGACAGGGTTAATGAAAAACTGTTTTTT.

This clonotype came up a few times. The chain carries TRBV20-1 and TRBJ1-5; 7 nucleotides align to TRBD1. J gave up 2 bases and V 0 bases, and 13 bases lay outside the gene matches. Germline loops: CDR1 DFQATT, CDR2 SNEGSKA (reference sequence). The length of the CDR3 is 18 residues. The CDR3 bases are TGCAGTGCTAGAGAAAGGGGGCTAAAAGGGCTTGGCAATCAGCCCCAGCATTTT. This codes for CSARERGLKGLGNQPQHF.

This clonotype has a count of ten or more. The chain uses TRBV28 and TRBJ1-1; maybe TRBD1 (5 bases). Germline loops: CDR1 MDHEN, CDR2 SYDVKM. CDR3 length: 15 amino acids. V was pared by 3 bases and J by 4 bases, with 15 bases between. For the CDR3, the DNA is TGTGCCAGCAGTTTGGGCTCGCCAGGGTTCACTGAAGCTTTCTTT. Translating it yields CASSLGSPGFTEAFF.

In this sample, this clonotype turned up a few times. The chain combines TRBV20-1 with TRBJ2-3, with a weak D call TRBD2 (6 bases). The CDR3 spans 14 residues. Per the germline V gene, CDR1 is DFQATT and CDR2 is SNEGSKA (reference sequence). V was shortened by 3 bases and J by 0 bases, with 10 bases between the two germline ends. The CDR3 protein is CSASGGTSTDTQYF. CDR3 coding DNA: TGCAGTGCTAGCGGGGGTACTAGCACAGATACGCAGTATTTT.

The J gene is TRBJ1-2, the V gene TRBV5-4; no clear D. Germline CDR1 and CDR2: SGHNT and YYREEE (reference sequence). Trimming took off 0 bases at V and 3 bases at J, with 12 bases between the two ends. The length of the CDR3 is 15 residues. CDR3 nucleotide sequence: TGTGCCAGCAGCTTGGACAGTTCTAGGGACTATGGCTACACCTTC. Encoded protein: CASSLDSSRDYGYTF.

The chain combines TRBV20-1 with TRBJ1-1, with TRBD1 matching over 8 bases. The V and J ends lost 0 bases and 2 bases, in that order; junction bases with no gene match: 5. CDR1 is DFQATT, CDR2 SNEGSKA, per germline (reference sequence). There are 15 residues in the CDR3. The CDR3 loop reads CSARDATGGNTEAFF. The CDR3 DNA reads TGCAGTGCTAGAGATGCAACAGGGGGTAACACTGAAGCTTTCTTT.

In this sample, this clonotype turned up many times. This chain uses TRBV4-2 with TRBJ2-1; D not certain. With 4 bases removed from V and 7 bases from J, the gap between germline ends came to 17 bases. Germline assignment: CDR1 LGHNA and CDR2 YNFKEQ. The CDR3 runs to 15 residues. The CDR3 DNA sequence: TGTGCCAGCAGCCCTTCCGGGCCCAGTGTTAATGAGCAGTTCTTC. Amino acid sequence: CASSPSGPSVNEQFF.

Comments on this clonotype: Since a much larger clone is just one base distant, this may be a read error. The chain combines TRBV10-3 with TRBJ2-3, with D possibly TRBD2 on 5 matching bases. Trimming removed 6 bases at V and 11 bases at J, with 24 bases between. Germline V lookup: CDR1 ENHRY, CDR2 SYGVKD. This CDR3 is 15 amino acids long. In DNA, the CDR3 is TGTGCCATCAGACTTTCCGACCCCCTAGCTAATATGCAGTATTTT. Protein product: CAIRLSDPLANMQYF.

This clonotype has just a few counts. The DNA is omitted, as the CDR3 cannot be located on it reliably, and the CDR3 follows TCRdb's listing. The CDR3: CASSLVGQGIIF. V is TRBV5-5 and J is TRBJ2-1; TRBD1 is taken as the D call from the table, unchecked against the DNA. The CDR3 numbers 12 amino acids, ends counted. The germline gives CDR1 SGHKS, CDR2 YYEKEE (reference sequence).

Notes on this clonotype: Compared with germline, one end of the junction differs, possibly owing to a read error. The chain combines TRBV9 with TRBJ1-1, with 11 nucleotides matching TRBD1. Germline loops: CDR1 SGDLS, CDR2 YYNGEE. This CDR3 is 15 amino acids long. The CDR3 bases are TGTGCCAACAGCCTAACAGGACAGGGGGCGGCTGAAGCTTTCTTT. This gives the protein CANSLTGQGAAEAFF.

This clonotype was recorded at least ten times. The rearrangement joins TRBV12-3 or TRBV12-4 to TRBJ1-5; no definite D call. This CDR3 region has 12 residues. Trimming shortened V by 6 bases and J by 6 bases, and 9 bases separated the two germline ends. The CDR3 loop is CASRSGSQPQHF. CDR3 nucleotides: TGTGCCAGCAGAAGCGGGAGTCAGCCCCAGCATTTT.

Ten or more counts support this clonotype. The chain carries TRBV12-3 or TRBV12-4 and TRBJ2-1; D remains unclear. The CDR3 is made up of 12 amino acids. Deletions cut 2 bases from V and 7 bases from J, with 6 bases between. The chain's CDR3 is CASSLYLNEQFF. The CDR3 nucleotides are TGTGCCAGCAGTTTATATCTGAATGAGCAGTTCTTC.

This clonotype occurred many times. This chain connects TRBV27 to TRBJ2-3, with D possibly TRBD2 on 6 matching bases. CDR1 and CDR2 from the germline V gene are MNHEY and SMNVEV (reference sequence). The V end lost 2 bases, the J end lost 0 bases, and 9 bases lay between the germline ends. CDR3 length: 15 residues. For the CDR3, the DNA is TGTGCCAGCAGTTTAGGGCTAGCGAGCACAGATACGCAGTATTTT. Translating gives CASSLGLASTDTQYF.

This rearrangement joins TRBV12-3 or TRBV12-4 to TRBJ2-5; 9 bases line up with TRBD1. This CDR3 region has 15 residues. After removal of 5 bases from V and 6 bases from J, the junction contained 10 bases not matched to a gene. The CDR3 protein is CASSAGTGPSKTQYF. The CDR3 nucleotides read TGTGCCAGCAGTGCCGGGACAGGGCCCTCTAAGACCCAGTACTTC.

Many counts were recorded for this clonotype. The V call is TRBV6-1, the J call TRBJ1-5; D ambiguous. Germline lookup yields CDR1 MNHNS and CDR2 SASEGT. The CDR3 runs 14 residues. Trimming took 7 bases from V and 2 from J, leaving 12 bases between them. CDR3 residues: CASTKFEGNQPQHF. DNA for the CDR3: TGTGCCAGCACCAAATTCGAGGGCAATCAGCCCCAGCATTTT.

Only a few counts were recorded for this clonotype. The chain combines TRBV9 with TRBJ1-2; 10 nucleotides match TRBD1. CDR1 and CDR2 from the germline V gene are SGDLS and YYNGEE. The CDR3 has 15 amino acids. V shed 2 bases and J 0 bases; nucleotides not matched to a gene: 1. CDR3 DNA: TGTGCCAGCAGCGTCGGGACAGGGGCTAACTATGGCTACACCTTC. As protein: CASSVGTGANYGYTF.

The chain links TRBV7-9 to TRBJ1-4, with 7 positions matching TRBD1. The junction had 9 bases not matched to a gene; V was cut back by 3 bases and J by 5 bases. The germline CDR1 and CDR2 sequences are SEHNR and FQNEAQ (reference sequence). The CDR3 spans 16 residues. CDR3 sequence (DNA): TGTGCCAGCAGCTTCGGTCGGGACAGAAAGAATGAAAAACTGTTTTTT. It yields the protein CASSFGRDRKNEKLFF.

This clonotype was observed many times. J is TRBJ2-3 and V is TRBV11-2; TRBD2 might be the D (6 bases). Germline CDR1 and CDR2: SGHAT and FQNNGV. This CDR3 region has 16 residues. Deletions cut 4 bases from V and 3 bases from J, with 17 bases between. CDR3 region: CASSSTSSVLTDTQYF. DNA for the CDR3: TGTGCCAGCAGCTCGACTAGTTCGGTGTTGACAGATACGCAGTATTTT.